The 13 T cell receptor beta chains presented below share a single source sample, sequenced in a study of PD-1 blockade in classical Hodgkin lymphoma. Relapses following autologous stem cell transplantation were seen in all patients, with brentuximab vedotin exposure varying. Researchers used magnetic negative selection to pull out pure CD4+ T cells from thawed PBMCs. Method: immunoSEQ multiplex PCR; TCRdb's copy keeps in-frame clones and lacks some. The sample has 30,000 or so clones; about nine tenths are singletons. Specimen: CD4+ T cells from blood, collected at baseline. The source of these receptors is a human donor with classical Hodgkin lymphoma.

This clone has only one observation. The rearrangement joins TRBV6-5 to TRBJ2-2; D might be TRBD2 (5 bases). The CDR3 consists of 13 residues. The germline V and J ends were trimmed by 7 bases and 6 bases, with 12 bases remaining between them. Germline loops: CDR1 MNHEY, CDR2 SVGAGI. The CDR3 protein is CASTRAESGELFF. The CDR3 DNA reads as TGTGCCAGCACCCGAGCGGAGTCCGGGGAGCTGTTTTTT.

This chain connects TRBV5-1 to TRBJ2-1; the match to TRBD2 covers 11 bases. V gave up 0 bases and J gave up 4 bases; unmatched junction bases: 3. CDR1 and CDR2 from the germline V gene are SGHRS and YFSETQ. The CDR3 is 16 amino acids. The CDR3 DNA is TGCGCCAGCAGCTTGGATGGGACTAGCGGATACAATGAGCAGTTCTTC. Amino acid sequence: CASSLDGTSGYNEQFF.

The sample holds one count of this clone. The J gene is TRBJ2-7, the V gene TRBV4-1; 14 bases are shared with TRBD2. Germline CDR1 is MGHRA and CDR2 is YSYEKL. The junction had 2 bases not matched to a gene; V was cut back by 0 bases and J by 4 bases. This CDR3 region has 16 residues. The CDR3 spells CASSQERLAGGYEQYF. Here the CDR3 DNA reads TGCGCCAGCAGCCAAGAAAGACTAGCGGGAGGGTACGAGCAGTACTTC.

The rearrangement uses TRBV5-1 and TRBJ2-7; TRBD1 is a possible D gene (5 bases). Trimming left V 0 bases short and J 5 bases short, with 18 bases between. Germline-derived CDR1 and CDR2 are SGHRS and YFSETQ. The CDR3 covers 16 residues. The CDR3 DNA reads TGCGCCAGCAGCTTGGGGCCGGGCCCTCAAGGGGACGAGCAGTACTTC. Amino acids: CASSLGPGPQGDEQYF.

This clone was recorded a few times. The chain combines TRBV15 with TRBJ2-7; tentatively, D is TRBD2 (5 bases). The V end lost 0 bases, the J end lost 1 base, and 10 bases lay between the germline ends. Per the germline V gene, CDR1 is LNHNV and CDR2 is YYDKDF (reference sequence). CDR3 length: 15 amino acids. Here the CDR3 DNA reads TGTGCCACCAGCAGAGAGTATGGACTGTCCTACGAGCAGTACTTC. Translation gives CATSREYGLSYEQYF.

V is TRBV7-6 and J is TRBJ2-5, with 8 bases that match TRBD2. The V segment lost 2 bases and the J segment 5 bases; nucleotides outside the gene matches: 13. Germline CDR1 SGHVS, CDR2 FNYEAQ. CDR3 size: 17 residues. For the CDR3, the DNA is TGTGCCAGCAGCTTACGGGGGGGCCTGGACTGGGCGGAGACCCAGTACTTC. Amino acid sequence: CASSLRGGLDWAETQYF.

CDR3 region: CASSRDRAYEQYF. The CDR3 DNA is TGTGCCAGCAGCCGCGACAGAGCCTACGAGCAGTACTTC. The rearrangement uses TRBV5-6 and TRBJ2-5; weak D call: TRBD1 (5 bases). The DNA end lines up better with TRBJ2-7; the J call may be wrong. Germline V lookup: CDR1 SGHDT, CDR2 YYEEEE. The CDR3 is made up of 13 amino acids.

CDR3 sequence reads: CASSITPMSYEQYF. CDR3 DNA: TGTGCCAGTAGTATAACGCCGATGAGCTACGAGCAGTACTTC. The chain combines TRBV19 with TRBJ2-7, with D hard to call. Germline CDR1 LNHDA, CDR2 SQIVND (reference sequence). Between the trimmed V and J ends, which lost 2 bases and 3 bases, there was a span of 11 bases. The CDR3 has 14 residues.

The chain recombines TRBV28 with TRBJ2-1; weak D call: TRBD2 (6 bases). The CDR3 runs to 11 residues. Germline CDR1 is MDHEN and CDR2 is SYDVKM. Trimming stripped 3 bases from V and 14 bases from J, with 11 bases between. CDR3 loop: CASSFGTGEFF. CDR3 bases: TGTGCCAGCAGTTTCGGGACTGGAGAGTTCTTC.

The CDR3 nucleotides are TGTGCCAGCAGCTTAAGACAGGGCCCCTACGAGCAGTACTTC. Its translation: CASSLRQGPYEQYF. The chain combines TRBV11-1 with TRBJ2-7, with 7 bases lining up with TRBD1. The CDR3 is 14 amino acids. With 2 bases clipped from V and 2 bases from J, the junction kept 3 bases outside the gene matches. Looked up from germline, CDR1 is SGHAT and CDR2 is FQDESV (reference sequence).

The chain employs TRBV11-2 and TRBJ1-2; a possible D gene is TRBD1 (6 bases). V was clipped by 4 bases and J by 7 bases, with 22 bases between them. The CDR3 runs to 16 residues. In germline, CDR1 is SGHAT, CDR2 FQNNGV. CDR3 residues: CASSSLTGGRAPGYTF. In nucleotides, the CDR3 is TGTGCCAGCAGCTCCTTAACCGGGGGCCGAGCCCCTGGCTACACCTTC.

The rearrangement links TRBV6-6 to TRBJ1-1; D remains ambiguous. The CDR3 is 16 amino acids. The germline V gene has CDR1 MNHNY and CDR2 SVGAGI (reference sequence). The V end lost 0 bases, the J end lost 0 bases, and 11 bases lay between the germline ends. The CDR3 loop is CASSYSREAMNTEAFF. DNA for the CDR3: TGTGCCAGCAGTTACTCGAGGGAGGCCATGAACACTGAAGCTTTCTTT.

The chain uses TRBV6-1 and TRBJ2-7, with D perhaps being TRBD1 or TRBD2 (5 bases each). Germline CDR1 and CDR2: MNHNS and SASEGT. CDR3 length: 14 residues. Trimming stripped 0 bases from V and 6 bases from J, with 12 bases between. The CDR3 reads CASSEAWDLLEQYF. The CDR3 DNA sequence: TGTGCCAGCAGTGAAGCGTGGGACCTCCTCGAGCAGTACTTC.